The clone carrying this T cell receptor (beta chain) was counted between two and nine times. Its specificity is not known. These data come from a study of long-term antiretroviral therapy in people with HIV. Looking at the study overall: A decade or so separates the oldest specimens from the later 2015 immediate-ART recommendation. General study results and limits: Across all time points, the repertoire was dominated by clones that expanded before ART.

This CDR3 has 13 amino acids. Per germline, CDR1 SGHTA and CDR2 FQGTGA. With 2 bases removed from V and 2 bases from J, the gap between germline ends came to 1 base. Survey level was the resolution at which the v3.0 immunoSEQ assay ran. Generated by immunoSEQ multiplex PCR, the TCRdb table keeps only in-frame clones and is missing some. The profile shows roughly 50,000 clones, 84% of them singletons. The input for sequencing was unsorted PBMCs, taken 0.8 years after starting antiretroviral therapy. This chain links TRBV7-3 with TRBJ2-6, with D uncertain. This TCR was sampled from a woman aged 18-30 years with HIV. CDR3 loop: CASSLAGANVLTF. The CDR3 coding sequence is TGTGCCAGCAGCTTAGCTGGGGCCAACGTCCTGACTTTC.